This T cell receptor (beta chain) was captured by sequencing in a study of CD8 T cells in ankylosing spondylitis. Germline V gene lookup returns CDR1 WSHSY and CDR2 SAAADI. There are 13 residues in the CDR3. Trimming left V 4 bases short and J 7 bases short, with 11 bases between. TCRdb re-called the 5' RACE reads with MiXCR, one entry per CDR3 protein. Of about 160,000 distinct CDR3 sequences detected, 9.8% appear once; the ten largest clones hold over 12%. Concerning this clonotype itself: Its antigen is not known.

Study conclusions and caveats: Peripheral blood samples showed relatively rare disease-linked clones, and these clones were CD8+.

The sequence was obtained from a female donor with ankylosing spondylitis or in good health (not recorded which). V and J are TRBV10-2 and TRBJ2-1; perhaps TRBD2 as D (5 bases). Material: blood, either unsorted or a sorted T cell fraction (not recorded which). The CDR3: CASSGGLVNEQFF. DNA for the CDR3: TGCGCCAGCAGTGGTGGACTCGTAAATGAGCAGTTCTTC.